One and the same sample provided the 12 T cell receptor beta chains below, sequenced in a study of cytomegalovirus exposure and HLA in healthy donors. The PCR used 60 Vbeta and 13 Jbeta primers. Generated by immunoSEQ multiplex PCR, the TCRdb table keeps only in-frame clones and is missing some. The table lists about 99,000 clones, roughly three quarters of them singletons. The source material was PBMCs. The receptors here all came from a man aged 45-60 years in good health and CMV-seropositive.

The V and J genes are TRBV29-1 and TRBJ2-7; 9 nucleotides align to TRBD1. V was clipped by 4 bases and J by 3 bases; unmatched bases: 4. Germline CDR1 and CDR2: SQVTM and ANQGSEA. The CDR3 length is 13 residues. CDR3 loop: CSVAGQGHYEQYF. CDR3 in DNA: TGCAGCGTTGCGGGACAGGGCCACTACGAGCAGTACTTC.

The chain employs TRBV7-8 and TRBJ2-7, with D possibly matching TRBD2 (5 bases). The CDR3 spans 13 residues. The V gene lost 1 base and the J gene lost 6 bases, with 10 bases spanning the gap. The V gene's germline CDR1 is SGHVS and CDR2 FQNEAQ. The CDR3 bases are TGTGCCAGCAGCTTAGACAAGCGGCGCGAGCAGTACTTC. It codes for CASSLDKRREQYF.

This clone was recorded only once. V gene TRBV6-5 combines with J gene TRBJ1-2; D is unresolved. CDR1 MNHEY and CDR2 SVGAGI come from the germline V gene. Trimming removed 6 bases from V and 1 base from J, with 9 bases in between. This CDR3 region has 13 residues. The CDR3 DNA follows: TGTGCCAGCAGGGAGCGGGATAACTATGGCTACACCTTC. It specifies CASRERDNYGYTF.

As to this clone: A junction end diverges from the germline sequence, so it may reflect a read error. The CDR3 spells CASSVLGSSGSTIYF. The CDR3 DNA is TGTGCCAGCAGTGTCCTCGGGAGCTCTGGAAGCACCATATATTTT. The chain employs TRBV2 and TRBJ1-3; D unresolved. The germline gives CDR1 SNHLY, CDR2 FYNNEI. This CDR3 is built from 15 residues.

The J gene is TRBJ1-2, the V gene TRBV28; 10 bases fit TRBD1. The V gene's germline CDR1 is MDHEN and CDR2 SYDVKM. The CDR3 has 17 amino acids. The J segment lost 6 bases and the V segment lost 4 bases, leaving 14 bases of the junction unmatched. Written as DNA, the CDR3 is TGTGCCAGCAGTTCAGGCTCCGGGACAGGGGACGGGAATGGCTACACCTTC. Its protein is CASSSGSGTGDGNGYTF.

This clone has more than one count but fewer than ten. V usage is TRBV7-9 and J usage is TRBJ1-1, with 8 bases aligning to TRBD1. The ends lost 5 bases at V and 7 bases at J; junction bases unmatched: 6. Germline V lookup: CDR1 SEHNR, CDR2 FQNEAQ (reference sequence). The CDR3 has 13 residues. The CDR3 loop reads CASSVPGTGEAFF. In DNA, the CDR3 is TGTGCCAGCAGCGTCCCCGGGACAGGTGAAGCTTTCTTT.

The CDR3 bases are TGTGCCAGCACGGGGACTAGCGGGAGGGGGGATACGCAGTATTTT. Translated: CASTGTSGRGDTQYF. The chain recombines TRBV2 with TRBJ2-3, with 16 positions matching TRBD2. Germline V gene sequence: CDR1 SNHLY, CDR2 FYNNEI. After removal of 7 bases from V and 6 bases from J, the junction contained 4 bases not matched to a gene. The length of the CDR3 is 15 residues.

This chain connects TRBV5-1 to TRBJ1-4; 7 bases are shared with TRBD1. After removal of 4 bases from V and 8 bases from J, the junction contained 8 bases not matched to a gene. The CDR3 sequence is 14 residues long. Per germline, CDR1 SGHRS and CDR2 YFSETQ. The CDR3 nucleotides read TGCGCCAGCAGCCCCGGACAGGAGGGGGAAAAACTGTTTTTT. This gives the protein CASSPGQEGEKLFF.

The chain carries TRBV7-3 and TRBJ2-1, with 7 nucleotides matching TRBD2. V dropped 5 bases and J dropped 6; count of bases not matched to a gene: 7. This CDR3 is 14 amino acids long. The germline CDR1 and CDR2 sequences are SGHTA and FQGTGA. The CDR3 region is CASSLGLDGNEQFF. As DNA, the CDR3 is TGTGCCAGCAGCCTCGGACTAGACGGCAATGAGCAGTTCTTC. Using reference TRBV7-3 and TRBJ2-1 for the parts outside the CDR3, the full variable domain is GAGVSQTPSNKVTEKGKYVELRCDPISGHTALYWYRQSLGQGPEFLIYFQGTGAADDSGLPNDRFFAVRPEGSVSTLKIQRTERGDSAVYLCASSLGLDGNEQFFGPGTRLTVL.

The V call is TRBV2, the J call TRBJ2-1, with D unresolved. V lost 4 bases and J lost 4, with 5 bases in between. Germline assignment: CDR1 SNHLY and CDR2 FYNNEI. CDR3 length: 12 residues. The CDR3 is CASSASYNEQFF. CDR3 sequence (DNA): TGTGCCAGCAGTGCTTCTTACAATGAGCAGTTCTTC. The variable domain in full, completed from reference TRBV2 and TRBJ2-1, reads EPEVTQTPSHQVTQMGQEVILRCVPISNHLYFYWYRQILGQKVEFLVSFYNNEISEKSEIFDDQFSVERPDGSNFTLKIRSTKLEDSAMYFCASSASYNEQFFGPGTRLTVL.

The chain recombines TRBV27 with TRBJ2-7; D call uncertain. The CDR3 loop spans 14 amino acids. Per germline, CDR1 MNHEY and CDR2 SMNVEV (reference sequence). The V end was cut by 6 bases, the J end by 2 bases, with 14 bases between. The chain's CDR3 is CASSSSRNPYEQYF. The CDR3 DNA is TGTGCCAGCAGCTCATCCAGGAACCCCTACGAGCAGTACTTC.

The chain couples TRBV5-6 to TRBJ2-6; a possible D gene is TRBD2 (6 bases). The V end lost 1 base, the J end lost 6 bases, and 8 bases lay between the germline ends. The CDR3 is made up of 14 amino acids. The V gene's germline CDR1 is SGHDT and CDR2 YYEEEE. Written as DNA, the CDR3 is TGTGCCAGCAGCTTGACGGGACTGGCCAACGTCCTGACTTTC. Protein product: CASSLTGLANVLTF.